The 8 T cell receptor beta chains given below trace back to one sample, sequenced in a study of regulatory T cells in long-lasting Graves disease. Noted time point: newly diagnosed GD, antithyroid drugs for less than 3 months. The TCR library was made from RNA extracted from PBMCs. The TCR beta library used iRepertoire HTBI primers with Arm-PCR amplification of CDR3. MiXCR was run by TCRdb on the multiplex PCR reads, yielding one entry per CDR3 protein. The sample has around 230,000 distinct CDR3 sequences; around 18% are singletons. Sample: peripheral blood mononuclear cells (PBMCs), taken at new diagnosis, from a patient treated with antithyroid drugs. Receptors originate from a female donor with Graves disease.

This chain links TRBV9 with TRBJ2-1, with 16 bases lining up with TRBD2. The germline CDR1 and CDR2 sequences are SGDLS and YYNGEE. J was trimmed by 10 bases and V by 0 bases; bases with no gene match: 4. This CDR3 has 16 amino acids. Written as DNA, the CDR3 is TGTGCCAGCAGCGTAGAGGGGACTAGCGGGAGGGGGGAGCAGTTCTTC. Its protein is CASSVEGTSGRGEQFF. The whole variable domain, filled in from reference TRBV9 and TRBJ2-1, reads DSGVTQTPKHLITATGQRVTLRCSPRSGDLSVYWYQQSLDQGLQFLIQYYNGEERAKGNILERFSAQQFPDLHSELNLSSLELGDSALYFCASSVEGTSGRGEQFFGPGTRLTVL.

In this sample, this clonotype turned up many times. V and J are TRBV10-3 and TRBJ1-1; D unclear. Looked up from germline, CDR1 is ENHRY and CDR2 is SYGVKD. The V end lost 2 bases, the J end lost 7 bases, and 8 bases lay between the germline ends. The CDR3 sequence is 12 residues long. CDR3 bases: TGTGCCATCAGTGAGGGAATTAATGAAGCTTTCTTT. Residues: CAISEGINEAFF.

The table lists this clonotype with many counts. The rearrangement uses TRBV9 and TRBJ2-3; D gene ambiguous. Germline CDR1 is SGDLS and CDR2 is YYNGEE. Deletions cut 0 bases from V and 2 bases from J, with 4 bases between. CDR3 length: 13 amino acids. The CDR3, as DNA: TGTGCCAGCAGCGTAGGGGACACAGATACGCAGTATTTT. It codes for CASSVGDTDTQYF.

This clonotype was counted at least ten times. V gene TRBV28 combines with J gene TRBJ2-2; D may be TRBD1 (6 bases). The CDR3 consists of 15 residues. Germline V gene data show CDR1 as MDHEN and CDR2 as SYDVKM. The V and J ends lost 2 bases and 1 base respectively, with 8 bases between them. This CDR3 reads CASSLRQVNTGELFF. In DNA form, the CDR3 reads TGTGCCAGCAGTTTAAGACAGGTGAACACCGGGGAGCTGTTTTTT. Complete variable domain (other parts from reference TRBV28 and TRBJ2-2): DVKVTQSSRYLVKRTGEKVFLECVQDMDHENMFWYRQDPGLGLRLIYFSYDVKMKEKGDIPEGYSVSREKKERFSLILESASTNQTSMYLCASSLRQVNTGELFFGEGSRLTVL.

The chain couples TRBV6-1 to TRBJ2-7; 8 bases map to TRBD2. This CDR3 spans 17 amino acids. The V segment lost 5 bases and the J segment 5 bases; nucleotides outside the gene matches: 17. Germline V gives CDR1 MNHNS, CDR2 SASEGT. The CDR3 loop reads CASSPRRGTSGRNEQYF. The DNA of the CDR3 is TGTGCCAGCAGTCCTAGGAGGGGGACTAGTGGTCGAAACGAGCAGTACTTC.

This clonotype was detected ten times or more. The rearrangement joins TRBV15 to TRBJ2-1, with TRBD2 matching over 12 bases. With V trimmed by 0 bases and J by 7 bases, 4 bases remained unmatched. The germline V gene encodes CDR1 LNHNV and CDR2 YYDKDF (reference sequence). The CDR3 totals 16 residues. CDR3 region: CATSRDKLAGGNEQFF. As DNA, the CDR3 is TGTGCCACCAGCAGAGACAAACTAGCGGGAGGTAATGAGCAGTTCTTC.

This clonotype turned up a few times. This chain joins TRBV20-1 and TRBJ2-7; the match to TRBD2 covers 8 bases. Germline V gene sequence: CDR1 DFQATT, CDR2 SNEGSKA (reference sequence). J gave up 7 bases and V 6 bases, and 11 bases lay outside the gene matches. The CDR3 length is 13 residues. CDR3 amino acids: CSAPGGSAGEQYF. The CDR3 bases are TGCAGTGCCCCGGGGGGGTCCGCCGGAGAGCAGTACTTC.

Many counts were recorded for this clonotype. This sequence joins TRBV11-2 and TRBJ2-1, with 12 bases fitting TRBD2. Trimming took 5 bases from V and 3 from J; bases not matched to a gene: 2. This CDR3 is built from 15 residues. Germline CDR1 SGHAT, CDR2 FQNNGV. CDR3 in amino acids: CASSQTSGGYNEQFF. In nucleotides, the CDR3 is TGTGCCAGCAGCCAGACTAGCGGGGGCTACAATGAGCAGTTCTTC.